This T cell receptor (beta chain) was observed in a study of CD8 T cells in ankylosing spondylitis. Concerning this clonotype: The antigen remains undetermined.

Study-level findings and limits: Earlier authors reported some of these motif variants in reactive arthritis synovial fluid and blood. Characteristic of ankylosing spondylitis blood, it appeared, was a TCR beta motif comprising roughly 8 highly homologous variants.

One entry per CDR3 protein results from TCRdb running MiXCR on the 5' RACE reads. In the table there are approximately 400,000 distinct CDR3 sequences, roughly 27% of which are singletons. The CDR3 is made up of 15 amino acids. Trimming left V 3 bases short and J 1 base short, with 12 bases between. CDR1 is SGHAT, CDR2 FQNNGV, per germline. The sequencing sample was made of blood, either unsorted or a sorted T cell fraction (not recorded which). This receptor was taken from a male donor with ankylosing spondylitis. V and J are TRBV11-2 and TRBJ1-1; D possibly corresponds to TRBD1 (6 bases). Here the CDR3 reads CASSFPGHRNTEAFF. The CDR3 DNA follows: TGTGCCAGCAGCTTCCCGGGACACAGGAACACTGAAGCTTTCTTT.